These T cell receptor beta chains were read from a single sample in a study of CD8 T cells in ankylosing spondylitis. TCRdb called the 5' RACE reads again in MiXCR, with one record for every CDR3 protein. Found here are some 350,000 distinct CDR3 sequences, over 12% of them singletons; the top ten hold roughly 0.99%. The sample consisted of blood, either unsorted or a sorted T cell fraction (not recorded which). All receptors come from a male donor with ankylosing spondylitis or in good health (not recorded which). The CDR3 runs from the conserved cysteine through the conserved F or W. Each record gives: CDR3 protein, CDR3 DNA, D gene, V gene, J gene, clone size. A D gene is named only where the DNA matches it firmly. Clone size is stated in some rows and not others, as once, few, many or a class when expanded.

CDR3: CASSLAAGGITDTQYF
DNA: TGCGCCAGCAGCCTTGCAGCGGGGGGGATCACAGATACGCAGTATTTT
D: TRBD2
V: TRBV4-1
J: TRBJ2-3
size: few

CDR3: CASSLAARARMWGNEKLFF
DNA: TGTGCCAGCAGCTTAGCAGCGCGGGCCCGAATGTGGGGTAATGAAAAACTGTTTTTT
D: NA
V: TRBV7-4
J: TRBJ1-4
size: NA

CDR3: CASSQDGPYEQYF
DNA: TGTGCCAGCAGCCAAGATGGGCCCTACGAGCAGTACTTC
D: NA
V: TRBV3-1
J: TRBJ2-7
size: many

CDR3: CASSPGQSSSYEQYF
DNA: TGTGCCAGCAGCCCGGGACAGTCAAGCTCCTACGAGCAGTACTTC
D: TRBD1
V: TRBV9
J: TRBJ2-7
size: few

CDR3: CASSSAAMFSYEQYF
DNA: TGTGCCAGCAGCTCTGCGGCAATGTTCAGTTACGAGCAGTACTTC
D: NA
V: TRBV5-5
J: TRBJ2-7
size: few

CDR3: CASSLGVAEGTEAFF
DNA: TGCGCCAGCAGCTTGGGGGTTGCAGAGGGCACTGAAGCTTTCTTT
D: NA
V: TRBV5-1
J: TRBJ1-1
size: many

CDR3: CASSPGGNQPLYF
DNA: TGCGCCAGCAGCCCGGGGGGGAATCAACCCCTCTACTTT
D: NA
V: TRBV5-1
J: TRBJ1-1
size: many

CDR3: CSVGIMGVINTQYF
DNA: TGCAGCGTCGGGATAATGGGAGTCATAAATACGCAGTATTTT
D: NA
V: TRBV29-1
J: TRBJ2-3
size: NA

CDR3: CASIKEQGQPGGYTF
DNA: TGTGCCAGCATAAAGGAACAGGGGCAACCAGGGGGCTACACCTTC
D: TRBD1
V: TRBV7-2
J: TRBJ1-2
size: NA

CDR3: CASSPRANVLTF
DNA: TGTGCCAGCAGTCCCAGGGCCAACGTCCTGACTTTC
D: NA
V: TRBV12-3/TRBV12-4
J: TRBJ2-6
size: once

CDR3: CASSFPLASGGETQYF
DNA: TGTGCCAGCAGTTTTCCCCTGGCTAGCGGGGGAGAGACCCAGTACTTC
D: TRBD2
V: TRBV12-3/TRBV12-4
J: TRBJ2-5
size: once

CDR3: CASSRLAGGVGEQFF
DNA: TGTGCCAGCAGCCGTTTAGCGGGAGGAGTCGGAGAGCAGTTCTTC
D: TRBD2
V: TRBV4-2
J: TRBJ2-1
size: few

CDR3: CASSQGVYEQFF
DNA: TGTGCCAGCAGCCAAGGTGTCTATGAGCAGTTCTTC
D: NA
V: TRBV4-2
J: TRBJ2-1
size: few

CDR3: CSANPLASYNEQFF
DNA: TGCAGTGCTAATCCACTAGCGTCGTACAATGAGCAGTTCTTC
D: TRBD2
V: TRBV20-1
J: TRBJ2-1
size: few

CDR3: CSASAWGQPQHF
DNA: TGCAGTGCTAGCGCTTGGGGGCAGCCCCAGCATTTT
D: NA
V: TRBV20-1
J: TRBJ1-5
size: NA